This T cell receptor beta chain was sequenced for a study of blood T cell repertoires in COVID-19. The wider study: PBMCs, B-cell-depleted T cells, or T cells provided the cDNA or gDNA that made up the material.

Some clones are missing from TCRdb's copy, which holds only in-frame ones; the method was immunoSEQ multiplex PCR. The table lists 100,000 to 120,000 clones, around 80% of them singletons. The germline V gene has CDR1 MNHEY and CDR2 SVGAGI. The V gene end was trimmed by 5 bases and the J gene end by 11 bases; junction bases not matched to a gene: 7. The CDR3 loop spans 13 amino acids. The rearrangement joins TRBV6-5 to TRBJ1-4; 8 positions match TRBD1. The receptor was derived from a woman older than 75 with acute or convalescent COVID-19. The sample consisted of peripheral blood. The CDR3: CASSTETGDKLFF. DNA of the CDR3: TGTGCCAGCAGTACGGAGACAGGGGATAAACTGTTTTTT.